This T cell receptor beta chain was captured by sequencing in a study of T-cell reconstitution after alpha-beta-depleted transplantation in children. The germline V gene has CDR1 SSHAT and CDR2 FNYEAQ (reference sequence). Unmatched junction bases numbered 4, after V lost 4 bases and J lost 8 bases. The length of the CDR3 is 12 residues. Unique molecular identifiers were incorporated into the prepared TCRbeta library. TCRdb redid the calling of the PCR reads with MiXCR, one entry per CDR3 protein. The table shows approximately 800,000 distinct CDR3 sequences, with less than 20% occurring only once. The TCR comes from a male patient younger than 18 who had a stem cell transplant for acute lymphoblastic leukemia, so the T cells may come from the graft donor. The sequencing here drew on PBMCs, mostly from graft donor cells, taken 360 days after TCRalphabeta/CD19-depleted stem cell transplant. The V and J genes are TRBV7-7 and TRBJ2-5; 7 bases match TRBD2. CDR3 region: CASSSRAGTQYF. The CDR3 DNA reads as TGTGCCAGCAGCTCGAGAGCGGGAACCCAGTACTTC.